The 31 T cell receptor beta chains below were found in one sample sequenced in a study of cytomegalovirus exposure and HLA in healthy donors. Sequencing used immunoSEQ multiplex PCR; TCRdb keeps in-frame clones, though not all of them. The sample has under 100,000 clones; 95% to 96% are singletons. The source material was PBMCs. These receptors originate from a woman aged 18-30 years in good health and CMV-seronegative.

By proportion, this clone is medium-sized. The chain employs TRBV7-2 and TRBJ2-7; 14 nucleotides align to TRBD2. V dropped 5 bases and J dropped 5; count of bases not matched to a gene: 8. In germline, CDR1 is SGHTA, CDR2 FQGNSA. The CDR3 extends over 16 amino acids. CDR3 bases: TGTGCCAGCAGCAGACTAGCGGGAGGGAAAAGAGACGAGCAGTACTTC. It specifies CASSRLAGGKRDEQYF.

The gene calls are TRBV6-5 and TRBJ2-5; D might be TRBD1 (5 bases). Trimming cost V 2 bases and J 2 bases, with 9 bases left between them. CDR1 and CDR2 from the germline V gene are MNHEY and SVGAGI. The CDR3 runs to 14 residues. The CDR3 DNA reads as TGTGCCAGCAGTTACACCAGGGTTCAAGAGACCCAGTACTTC. Protein: CASSYTRVQETQYF.

CDR3 loop: CASSGYRGQGGETQYF. CDR3 coding DNA: TGTGCCAGCAGTGGGTATCGCGGACAGGGTGGCGAGACCCAGTACTTC. The chain has TRBV2 and TRBJ2-5; TRBD1 aligns across 8 bases. The CDR3 loop spans 16 amino acids. Per germline, CDR1 SNHLY and CDR2 FYNNEI. With 4 bases clipped from V and 5 bases from J, the junction kept 12 bases outside the gene matches.

V is TRBV10-1 and J is TRBJ2-3; 11 positions match TRBD2. CDR1 and CDR2 from the germline V gene are WNHNN and SYGVQD (reference sequence). V gave up 4 bases and J gave up 3 bases; unmatched junction bases: 6. The CDR3 is made up of 16 amino acids. CDR3 nucleotides: TGCGCCAGCAGTGGGGCACTAGCGGGAGAGACAGATACGCAGTATTTT. This gives the protein CASSGALAGETDTQYF.

V usage is TRBV27 and J usage is TRBJ2-7; 9 nucleotides align to TRBD1. This CDR3 is 14 amino acids long. The V gene end was trimmed by 6 bases and the J gene end by 4 bases; junction bases not matched to a gene: 7. The germline V gene has CDR1 MNHEY and CDR2 SMNVEV (reference sequence). Written as DNA, the CDR3 is TGTGCCAGCAGCACCGGGACAGGGTCATACGAGCAGTACTTC. This sequence encodes CASSTGTGSYEQYF.

The chain uses TRBV5-1 and TRBJ2-2; TRBD2 is a possible D gene (5 bases). The V gene lost 4 bases and the J gene lost 0 bases, with 13 bases spanning the gap. In germline, CDR1 is SGHRS, CDR2 YFSETQ. This CDR3 has 16 amino acids. The DNA for the CDR3 is TGCGCCAGCAGCCCCCTAGCATATACGAACACCGGGGAGCTGTTTTTT. It codes for CASSPLAYTNTGELFF. Variable domain in full (rest from reference TRBV5-1 and TRBJ2-2): KAGVTQTPRYLIKTRGQQVTLSCSPISGHRSVSWYQQTPGQGLQFLFEYFSETQRNKGNFPGRFSGRQFSNSRSEMNVSTLELGDSALYLCASSPLAYTNTGELFFGEGSRLTVL.

The chain uses TRBV5-4 and TRBJ2-3; no reliable D call. Germline CDR1 SGHNT, CDR2 YYREEE (reference sequence). This CDR3 is 14 amino acids long. The V end was cut by 1 base, the J end by 6 bases, with 12 bases between. CDR3 loop: CASSLPLVTDTQYF. Here the CDR3 DNA reads TGTGCCAGCAGCTTGCCGCTAGTTACTGATACGCAGTATTTT.

CDR3 loop: CASSLTSGRPSYNEQFF. CDR3 DNA: TGTGCCAGCAGTTTGACTAGCGGGAGGCCCTCCTACAATGAGCAGTTCTTC. The chain recombines TRBV27 with TRBJ2-1; 13 bases fit TRBD2. Germline trimming cut 3 bases from V and 0 bases from J; bases unmatched to any gene: 2. From germline, CDR1 is MNHEY and CDR2 SMNVEV (reference sequence). The CDR3 consists of 17 residues.

This chain joins TRBV19 and TRBJ1-1; TRBD1 aligns across 7 bases. This CDR3 contains 11 residues. The germline V gene encodes CDR1 LNHDA and CDR2 SQIVND (reference sequence). Losses at the gene ends were 8 bases for V and 8 bases for J; bases not matched to a gene: 5. The CDR3 protein is CASWTGKEAFF. CDR3 bases: TGTGCCAGTTGGACAGGCAAAGAAGCTTTCTTT.

This clone appeared once. The rearrangement uses TRBV27 and TRBJ2-7, with 10 bases aligning to TRBD1. The germline CDR1 and CDR2 sequences are MNHEY and SMNVEV (reference sequence). The CDR3 runs to 14 residues. Trimming cost V 6 bases and J 3 bases; bases outside gene matches: 5. CDR3 residues: CASSRDRGDYEQYF. The CDR3 bases are TGTGCCAGCAGCCGGGACAGGGGCGACTACGAGCAGTACTTC.

The CDR3 reads CASSVTSFNEQFF. The CDR3 DNA reads as TGTGCCAGCAGCGTAACTAGCTTCAATGAGCAGTTCTTC. The genes are TRBV9 and TRBJ2-1; tentative D call: TRBD2 (6 bases). CDR3 length: 13 amino acids. The ends were cut back, 1 base at V and 6 bases at J, with 8 bases in the middle. The V gene's germline CDR1 is SGDLS and CDR2 YYNGEE.

The rearrangement joins TRBV5-8 to TRBJ1-2; TRBD1 agrees at 8 bases. Per the germline V gene, CDR1 is SGHTS and CDR2 is YDEGEE. With 4 bases clipped from V and 1 base from J, the junction kept 6 bases outside the gene matches. The CDR3 length is 15 residues. CDR3 bases: TGTGCCAGCAGCCCCCCGGGACAGGATAACTATGGCTACACCTTC. Translated: CASSPPGQDNYGYTF.

The rearrangement uses TRBV29-1 and TRBJ2-2; D is possibly TRBD2 (6 bases). The germline V gene encodes CDR1 SQVTM and CDR2 ANQGSEA. The CDR3 spans 13 residues. Trimming removed 4 bases at V and 6 bases at J, with 12 bases between. This CDR3 is CSVVPGSPGELFF. DNA of the CDR3: TGCAGCGTTGTTCCCGGGAGTCCCGGGGAGCTGTTTTTT.

The chain is built from TRBV11-1 and TRBJ2-1; a possible D gene is TRBD2 (5 bases). The CDR3 runs 15 residues. V was trimmed by 2 bases and J by 7 bases, leaving 15 bases between them. Germline CDR1 and CDR2: SGHAT and FQDESV (reference sequence). Here the CDR3 reads CASSLKAAPLNEQFF. The CDR3 coding sequence is TGTGCCAGCAGCTTAAAAGCGGCCCCCTTGAATGAGCAGTTCTTC. Looking up the rest from reference TRBV11-1 and TRBJ2-1 gives the full variable domain: EAEVAQSPRYKITEKSQAVAFWCDPISGHATLYWYRQILGQGPELLVQFQDESVVDDSQLPKDRFSAERLKGVDSTLKIQPAELGDSAMYLCASSLKAAPLNEQFFGPGTRLTVL.

This chain uses TRBV27 with TRBJ2-7; 7 bases line up with TRBD2. Germline CDR1 MNHEY, CDR2 SMNVEV (reference sequence). This CDR3 has 13 amino acids. Trimming took 2 bases from V and 6 from J; bases not matched to a gene: 4. The CDR3 reads CASSLAGVSEQYF. The CDR3 DNA reads as TGTGCCAGCAGTTTAGCGGGAGTCAGCGAGCAGTACTTC.

The genes are TRBV7-9 and TRBJ1-4; 7 positions agree with TRBD1. With V trimmed by 4 bases and J by 7 bases, 15 bases remained unmatched. CDR3 length: 17 amino acids. Germline V gene sequence: CDR1 SEHNR, CDR2 FQNEAQ (reference sequence). CDR3 in amino acids: CASSSSAMGQLGEKLFF. In nucleotides, the CDR3 is TGTGCCAGCAGCTCCTCGGCTATGGGACAGCTGGGTGAAAAACTGTTTTTT.

This chain connects TRBV5-1 to TRBJ2-2; D not resolved. V lost 3 bases and J 0 bases, leaving 9 bases between the germline ends. CDR3 length: 15 amino acids. Germline V gene sequence: CDR1 SGHRS, CDR2 YFSETQ. CDR3 nucleotides: TGCGCCAGCAGCTCGGCGGCCTCGAACACCGGGGAGCTGTTTTTT. Protein sequence: CASSSAASNTGELFF.

The chain links TRBV13 to TRBJ2-1; 7 positions agree with TRBD1. V dropped 1 base and J dropped 10; count of bases not matched to a gene: 4. In germline, CDR1 is PRHDT, CDR2 FYEKMQ (reference sequence). The CDR3 totals 13 residues. This CDR3 is CASSLDRGPEQFF. DNA of the CDR3: TGTGCCAGCAGCTTAGACAGGGGTCCGGAGCAGTTCTTC.

The chain combines TRBV5-4 with TRBJ2-7; 10 bases are shared with TRBD1. The CDR3 loop spans 18 amino acids. V shed 6 bases, J shed 4 bases, and the junction held 19 bases outside the gene matches. CDR1 is SGHNT and CDR2 is YYREEE in the germline V gene (reference sequence). The CDR3 nucleotides read TGTGCCAGCACCCCCTTCCCCTCCTGGGACAGGGGAGAGTACGAGCAGTACTTC. Translated, it gives CASTPFPSWDRGEYEQYF.

This chain's CDR3 is CASSLDRADEKLFF. The CDR3 nucleotides are TGTGCCAGCAGCTTAGACAGGGCTGATGAAAAACTGTTTTTT. The V and J genes are TRBV7-9 and TRBJ1-4, with a weak D call TRBD1 (6 bases). CDR3 size: 14 residues. V gave up 1 base and J gave up 6 bases, with 9 bases separating them. From germline, CDR1 is SEHNR and CDR2 FQNEAQ (reference sequence).

This sequence joins TRBV7-2 and TRBJ1-4; tentative D call: TRBD1 (5 bases). CDR1 and CDR2 from the germline V gene are SGHTA and FQGNSA. The CDR3 loop spans 14 amino acids. Trimming took 5 bases from V and 8 from J, leaving 15 bases between them. The CDR3 sequence is CASSGGAALEKLFF. CDR3 nucleotides: TGTGCCAGCAGCGGAGGGGCGGCGTTAGAAAAACTGTTTTTT.

The chain recombines TRBV5-1 with TRBJ2-7, with 7 nucleotides matching TRBD1. V trimming: 0 bases; J trimming: 6 bases; junction bases outside the gene matches: 9. The CDR3 runs 15 residues. Germline V gene sequence: CDR1 SGHRS, CDR2 YFSETQ. The DNA for the CDR3 is TGCGCCAGCAGCTTGGTAGGGGGCCCTAGCTCCGAGCAGTACTTC. Its translation is CASSLVGGPSSEQYF.

V gene TRBV7-9 combines with J gene TRBJ2-1; the match to TRBD2 covers 7 bases. The junction had 13 bases not matched to a gene; V was cut back by 5 bases and J by 0 bases. Germline CDR1 SEHNR, CDR2 FQNEAQ (reference sequence). The CDR3 runs 18 residues. In DNA form, the CDR3 reads TGTGCCAGCAGCCCTAGTCCCCCACTAGCGAACTCCTACAATGAGCAGTTCTTC. The encoded protein is CASSPSPPLANSYNEQFF.

Only a few counts were recorded for this clone. The chain joins TRBV29-1 to TRBJ1-2; D remains unclear. CDR1 SQVTM and CDR2 ANQGSEA come from the germline V gene. V lost 3 bases and J lost 0, with 14 bases in between. This CDR3 has 15 residues. The CDR3 spells CSVEPPEEPNYGYTF. Here the CDR3 DNA reads TGCAGCGTTGAGCCCCCCGAAGAGCCTAACTATGGCTACACCTTC.

The chain has TRBV6-1 and TRBJ2-3, with 11 bases aligning to TRBD1. The V gene's germline CDR1 is MNHNS and CDR2 SASEGT. This CDR3 contains 15 residues. V shed 6 bases and J 1 base; nucleotides not matched to a gene: 3. CDR3 sequence (DNA): TGTGCCAGCAGGAAGGGACAGGGGGGCACAGATACGCAGTATTTT. Translating gives CASRKGQGGTDTQYF.

A single count supports this clone. The chain uses TRBV7-2 and TRBJ2-1; 8 bases match TRBD2. The J segment lost 6 bases and the V segment lost 3 bases, leaving 10 bases of the junction unmatched. The CDR3 spans 16 residues. Germline CDR1 is SGHTA and CDR2 is FQGNSA. DNA of the CDR3: TGTGCCAGCAGCTTGGCAACTAGCGGAGGGTTCAATGAGCAGTTCTTC. Translation gives CASSLATSGGFNEQFF.

V and J are TRBV29-1 and TRBJ1-4, with D perhaps matching TRBD1 (6 bases). The CDR3 extends over 11 amino acids. V shed 5 bases and J shed 7 bases, with 8 bases lying between them. Germline CDR1 SQVTM, CDR2 ANQGSEA. The CDR3: CSVLGGEKLFF. The CDR3, as DNA: TGCAGCGTTTTAGGGGGTGAAAAACTGTTTTTT.

V is TRBV7-2 and J is TRBJ2-2; D remains ambiguous. The CDR3 has 14 residues. The germline V gene encodes CDR1 SGHTA and CDR2 FQGNSA. The ends were cut back, 5 bases at V and 6 bases at J, with 13 bases in the middle. CDR3 sequence reads: CASSPGVSAGELFF. The CDR3 DNA reads TGTGCCAGCAGCCCCGGTGTGTCCGCCGGGGAGCTGTTTTTT.

This chain uses TRBV13 with TRBJ2-1; 12 bases are a match to TRBD2. The CDR3 length is 18 residues. The J segment lost 1 base and the V segment lost 5 bases, leaving 9 bases of the junction unmatched. Looked up from germline, CDR1 is PRHDT and CDR2 is FYEKMQ (reference sequence). CDR3 sequence reads: CASSLGLAGIGSYNEQFF. The CDR3 DNA reads TGTGCCAGCAGCCTGGGACTAGCGGGTATTGGTTCCTACAATGAGCAGTTCTTC.

The gene calls are TRBV19 and TRBJ2-7, with 8 bases lining up with TRBD1. The CDR3 runs 17 residues. The ends lost 5 bases at V and 3 bases at J; junction bases unmatched: 15. From germline, CDR1 is LNHDA and CDR2 SQIVND (reference sequence). The CDR3 is CASSAGTGRFLFYEQYF. CDR3 in DNA: TGTGCCAGTAGTGCCGGGACAGGCAGATTTTTATTCTACGAGCAGTACTTC.

The chain employs TRBV10-2 and TRBJ2-3; 9 nucleotides line up with TRBD1. Germline CDR1 reads WSHSY; CDR2 reads SAAADI. This CDR3 region has 15 residues. With 6 bases clipped from V and 2 bases from J, the junction kept 6 bases outside the gene matches. CDR3 DNA sequence: TGCGCCAGCAGGGGAGGGACAGGGCTCACAGATACGCAGTATTTT. Translated: CASRGGTGLTDTQYF.